This T cell receptor (beta chain) was found in a study of esophageal squamous cell carcinoma under preoperative chemotherapy. TCRdb itself ran the PCR reads through MiXCR, one entry per CDR3 protein. The table records 15,000 to 20,000 distinct CDR3 sequences, 46% of them present only once. Study conclusions and caveats: Tumor-infiltrating lymphocytes showed no significant post-chemotherapy TCR diversity increase, unlike peripheral T cells.

The CDR3 runs to 13 residues. The V gene's germline CDR1 is SGHTA and CDR2 FQGNSA. On this clonotype itself: Its antigen is unidentified. No conserved phenylalanine or tryptophan ends this CDR3, so it is likely a read error.

The time point: after preoperative PTX-NDP chemotherapy. Preoperative chemotherapy with paclitaxel-nedaplatin was given to patients before surgery. The J gene is TRBJ2-5, the V gene TRBV7-2, with D possibly being TRBD1 or TRBD2 (5 bases each). The tail of the sequence fits TRBJ2-1 better, so the J call may be wrong. Sampling took place from a patient given preoperative chemotherapy. This sequence was found in a human donor with esophageal squamous cell carcinoma. The donor label of this sample is uncertain. CDR3 in DNA: TGTGCCAGCAGCTTTGAGGGGCTGGAGTCCCAGTTCTTG. Protein: CASSFEGLESQFL.